This TCR beta chain was obtained from a study of T cell changes during pregnancy in multiple sclerosis. Sequencing was performed with immunoSEQ multiplex PCR; in TCRdb, only in-frame clones are kept and a portion is missing. The sample gives tens of thousands of clones, around nine tenths of which show up once; 2.5% to 3.5% is in the top ten. The germline V and J ends were trimmed by 0 bases and 7 bases, with 4 bases remaining between them. CDR1 and CDR2 (germline): MNHEY, SVGAGI. The CDR3 has 11 residues. This receptor was identified in a female donor with multiple sclerosis, enrolled in a pregnancy study. The chain joins TRBV6-5 to TRBJ2-7; D is undetermined. The specimen was CD8+ T cells from peripheral blood mononuclear cells, collected before pregnancy. The CDR3 coding sequence is TGTGCCAGCAGTTACTCCAGGGAGCAGTACTTC. Translated: CASSYSREQYF.